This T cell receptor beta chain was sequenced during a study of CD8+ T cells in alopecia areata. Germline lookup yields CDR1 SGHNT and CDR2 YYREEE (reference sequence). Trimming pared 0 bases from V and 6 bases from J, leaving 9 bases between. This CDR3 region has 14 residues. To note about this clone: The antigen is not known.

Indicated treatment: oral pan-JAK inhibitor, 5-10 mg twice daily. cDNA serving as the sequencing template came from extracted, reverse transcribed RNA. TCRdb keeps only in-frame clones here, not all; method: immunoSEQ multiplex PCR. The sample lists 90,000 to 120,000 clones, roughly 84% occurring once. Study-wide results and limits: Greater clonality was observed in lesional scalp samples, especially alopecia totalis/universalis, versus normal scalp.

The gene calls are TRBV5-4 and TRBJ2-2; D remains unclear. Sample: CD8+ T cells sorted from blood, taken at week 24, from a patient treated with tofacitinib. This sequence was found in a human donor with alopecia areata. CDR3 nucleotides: TGTGCCAGCAGCTTGGGGGTCTCGGCCGGGGAGCTGTTTTTT. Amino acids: CASSLGVSAGELFF.